This is a list of T cell receptor beta chains from one sample in a study of T cells in Graves' hyperthyroidism and ophthalmopathy. TCRdb independently ran MiXCR on the multiplex PCR reads; one entry per CDR3 protein. Among about 210,000 distinct CDR3 sequences listed, about 15% were seen once. Sequenced material: blood. The receptors were gathered from a man over 45 with Graves' hyperthyroidism. Both conserved end residues are part of each CDR3. The order of the fields is D gene, J gene, V gene, CDR3 length, clone size, CDR3 protein, CDR3 DNA. A D gene is named only where the DNA matches it firmly. Clone size, where shown, is once, few, many, or a class for clones that have expanded.

d_gene: TRBD1; j_gene: TRBJ1-1; v_gene: TRBV28; len: 12; abundance: .; CDR3aa: CASGQGWTEAFF; CDR3nt: TGTGCCAGCGGACAGGGGTGGACTGAAGCTTTCTTT
d_gene: .; j_gene: TRBJ2-2; v_gene: TRBV12-3/TRBV12-4; len: 14; abundance: many; CDR3aa: CASSLVVGAGELFF; CDR3nt: TGTGCCAGCAGTTTAGTAGTTGGCGCCGGGGAGCTGTTTTTT
d_gene: .; j_gene: TRBJ2-1; v_gene: TRBV10-2; len: 15; abundance: few; CDR3aa: CATSTAGSSYNEQFF; CDR3nt: TGCGCCACGTCAACCGCGGGAAGCTCCTACAATGAGCAGTTCTTC
d_gene: .; j_gene: TRBJ2-7; v_gene: TRBV11-2; len: 14; abundance: .; CDR3aa: CASSLFADGDEQYF; CDR3nt: TGTGCCAGCAGCTTATTCGCCGACGGGGACGAGCAGTACTTC
d_gene: .; j_gene: TRBJ2-1; v_gene: TRBV3-1; len: 12; abundance: .; CDR3aa: CASSQISTFRFF; CDR3nt: TGTGCCAGCAGCCAAATTTCTACTTTCCGGTTCTTC
d_gene: TRBD2; j_gene: TRBJ2-1; v_gene: TRBV28; len: 15; abundance: many; CDR3aa: CASSPRLAGDNEQFF; CDR3nt: TGTGCCAGCAGCCCTAGGCTAGCGGGCGACAATGAGCAGTTCTTC
d_gene: .; j_gene: TRBJ2-7; v_gene: TRBV12-3/TRBV12-4; len: 14; abundance: few; CDR3aa: CTSSLSGPSYEQYF; CDR3nt: TGTACCAGCAGTTTATCAGGACCAAGTTACGAGCAGTACTTC
d_gene: .; j_gene: TRBJ1-2; v_gene: TRBV18; len: 16; abundance: many; CDR3aa: CASSPNRKNGPYGYTF; CDR3nt: TGTGCCAGCTCACCAAATAGAAAGAACGGACCCTATGGCTACACCTTC
d_gene: .; j_gene: TRBJ2-3; v_gene: TRBV5-1; len: 13; abundance: few; CDR3aa: CASSLANRSRQYF; CDR3nt: TGCGCCAGCAGCTTGGCCAATCGGAGTCGGCAGTATTTT
d_gene: .; j_gene: TRBJ2-7; v_gene: TRBV11-2; len: 15; abundance: many; CDR3aa: CASSTLRGGAYEQYF; CDR3nt: TGTGCCAGCAGCACCCTCCGCGGAGGGGCCTACGAGCAGTACTTC
d_gene: .; j_gene: TRBJ1-5; v_gene: TRBV20-1; len: 12; abundance: .; CDR3aa: CSALRGNQPQHF; CDR3nt: TGCAGTGCCCTGCGGGGTAATCAGCCCCAGCATTTT
d_gene: TRBD2; j_gene: TRBJ2-5; v_gene: TRBV28; len: 14; abundance: many; CDR3aa: CASSLAGDEETQYF; CDR3nt: TGTGCCAGCAGTTTGGCGGGAGACGAGGAGACCCAGTACTTC
d_gene: TRBD1; j_gene: TRBJ1-1; v_gene: TRBV27; len: 14; abundance: .; CDR3aa: CASSFDRGRTEAFF; CDR3nt: TGTGCCAGCAGTTTCGACAGGGGGCGAACTGAAGCTTTCTTT
d_gene: .; j_gene: TRBJ2-7; v_gene: TRBV7-9; len: 14; abundance: .; CDR3aa: CASSLGDVIYEQYF; CDR3nt: TGTGCCAGCAGCTTGGGGGACGTAATCTACGAGCAGTACTTC
d_gene: TRBD2; j_gene: TRBJ2-1; v_gene: TRBV7-3; len: 16; abundance: many; CDR3aa: CASSLMAGGSYNEQFF; CDR3nt: TGTGCCAGCAGCTTAATGGCGGGAGGCTCCTACAATGAGCAGTTCTTC
d_gene: TRBD1; j_gene: TRBJ1-1; v_gene: TRBV3-1; len: 13; abundance: many; CDR3aa: CASSQIQGARAFF; CDR3nt: TGTGCCAGCAGCCAAATACAGGGGGCTCGTGCTTTCTTT
d_gene: TRBD1; j_gene: TRBJ2-3; v_gene: TRBV7-2; len: 14; abundance: .; CDR3aa: CASSTGGDADTQYF; CDR3nt: TGTGCCAGCAGTACAGGGGGCGACGCAGATACGCAGTATTTT
d_gene: TRBD1; j_gene: TRBJ2-1; v_gene: TRBV12-3/TRBV12-4; len: 16; abundance: .; CDR3aa: CASSSDGTGAINEQFF; CDR3nt: TGTGCCAGCAGTTCGGACGGGACAGGGGCTATCAATGAGCAGTTCTTC
d_gene: TRBD1; j_gene: TRBJ2-3; v_gene: TRBV28; len: 15; abundance: many; CDR3aa: CATCGTELSTDTQYF; CDR3nt: TGTGCCACCTGTGGGACAGAGCTTAGCACAGATACGCAGTATTTT
d_gene: TRBD1; j_gene: TRBJ2-5; v_gene: TRBV20-1; len: 17; abundance: many; CDR3aa: CSARELTGSNSQETQYF; CDR3nt: TGCAGTGCTAGAGAGTTGACAGGGTCGAATTCCCAAGAGACCCAGTACTTC
d_gene: .; j_gene: TRBJ2-7; v_gene: TRBV10-2; len: 12; abundance: many; CDR3aa: CASSERVYEQYF; CDR3nt: TGCGCCAGCAGTGAGAGGGTCTACGAGCAGTACTTC
d_gene: TRBD2; j_gene: TRBJ2-5; v_gene: TRBV28; len: 15; abundance: many; CDR3aa: CASRQPLSGRETQYF; CDR3nt: TGTGCCAGCAGGCAGCCCCTGAGCGGGAGAGAGACCCAGTACTTC
d_gene: TRBD1; j_gene: TRBJ1-1; v_gene: TRBV20-1; len: 16; abundance: .; CDR3aa: CSAKQGAVGMNTEAFF; CDR3nt: TGCAGTGCAAAACAGGGGGCAGTGGGAATGAACACTGAAGCTTTCTTT
d_gene: TRBD2; j_gene: TRBJ2-1; v_gene: TRBV11-1; len: 14; abundance: many; CDR3aa: CASTEFSGSYEQFF; CDR3nt: TGTGCCAGCACGGAGTTCAGCGGGAGCTATGAGCAGTTCTTC
d_gene: TRBD1; j_gene: TRBJ2-7; v_gene: TRBV7-9; len: 12; abundance: few; CDR3aa: CASSTTGYEQYF; CDR3nt: TGTGCCAGCAGCACGACAGGGTACGAGCAGTACTTC
d_gene: .; j_gene: TRBJ1-5; v_gene: TRBV6-2/TRBV6-3; len: 16; abundance: many; CDR3aa: CARHGGDTPTNQPQHF; CDR3nt: TGTGCCAGACATGGGGGGGATACCCCGACCAATCAGCCCCAGCATTTT
d_gene: TRBD1; j_gene: TRBJ2-2; v_gene: TRBV27; len: 18; abundance: few; CDR3aa: CASSLSTPQGRNTGELFF; CDR3nt: TGTGCCAGCAGTTTATCGACCCCACAGGGGCGGAACACCGGGGAGCTGTTTTTT
d_gene: TRBD2; j_gene: TRBJ2-7; v_gene: TRBV20-1; len: 15; abundance: .; CDR3aa: CSALGLAGGGHEQYF; CDR3nt: TGCAGTGCTTTAGGCCTAGCGGGAGGAGGGCACGAGCAGTACTTC
d_gene: .; j_gene: TRBJ1-4; v_gene: TRBV5-1; len: 14; abundance: .; CDR3aa: CASSLSFGNEKLFF; CDR3nt: TGCGCCAGCAGCTTGTCGTTCGGGAATGAAAAACTGTTTTTT
d_gene: .; j_gene: TRBJ2-1; v_gene: TRBV12-3/TRBV12-4; len: 14; abundance: .; CDR3aa: CASSLPTLYNEQFF; CDR3nt: TGTGCCAGCAGTCTACCTACGCTCTACAATGAGCAGTTCTTC
d_gene: .; j_gene: TRBJ2-1; v_gene: TRBV10-3; len: 14; abundance: many; CDR3aa: CASQGSGDYNEQFF; CDR3nt: TGTGCCAGTCAGGGGTCAGGGGACTACAATGAGCAGTTCTTC
d_gene: TRBD1; j_gene: TRBJ1-5; v_gene: TRBV28; len: 16; abundance: many; CDR3aa: CASSFPRTGINQPQHF; CDR3nt: TGTGCCAGCAGTTTCCCGAGGACAGGGATCAATCAGCCCCAGCATTTT
d_gene: .; j_gene: TRBJ2-3; v_gene: TRBV3-1; len: 13; abundance: .; CDR3aa: CASRGTQGDTQYF; CDR3nt: TGTGCCAGCAGGGGGACCCAAGGAGATACGCAGTATTTT
d_gene: TRBD2; j_gene: TRBJ2-3; v_gene: TRBV3-1; len: 14; abundance: many; CDR3aa: CASSPRVAGDTQYF; CDR3nt: TGTGCCAGCAGCCCCCGGGTAGCGGGAGATACGCAGTATTTT
d_gene: .; j_gene: TRBJ2-2; v_gene: TRBV5-1; len: 14; abundance: few; CDR3aa: CASRMDWNTGELFF; CDR3nt: TGCGCCAGCAGGATGGACTGGAACACCGGGGAGCTGTTTTTT
d_gene: .; j_gene: TRBJ2-5; v_gene: TRBV12-3/TRBV12-4; len: 12; abundance: many; CDR3aa: CASSSTDGTQYF; CDR3nt: TGTGCCAGCAGTTCCACGGACGGGACCCAGTACTTC
d_gene: .; j_gene: TRBJ1-1; v_gene: TRBV30; len: 15; abundance: many; CDR3aa: CAWRDTGTPNTEAFF; CDR3nt: TGTGCCTGGAGGGACACCGGGACCCCGAACACTGAAGCTTTCTTT
d_gene: .; j_gene: TRBJ2-7; v_gene: TRBV28; len: 14; abundance: .; CDR3aa: CASSSGTEDYEQYF; CDR3nt: TGTGCCAGCAGTTCCGGGACGGAAGACTACGAGCAGTACTTC
d_gene: TRBD2; j_gene: TRBJ2-7; v_gene: TRBV6-1; len: 15; abundance: many; CDR3aa: CASSERASGSYEQYF; CDR3nt: TGTGCCAGCAGTGAAAGGGCTAGCGGGAGCTACGAGCAGTACTTC
d_gene: .; j_gene: TRBJ1-2; v_gene: TRBV3-1; len: 14; abundance: many; CDR3aa: CASSQPGLDYGYTF; CDR3nt: TGTGCCAGCAGCCAACCCGGACTAGACTATGGCTACACCTTC
d_gene: TRBD1; j_gene: TRBJ1-2; v_gene: TRBV30; len: 14; abundance: many; CDR3aa: CAWNRDRGKRGYTF; CDR3nt: TGTGCCTGGAATCGGGACAGGGGGAAACGTGGCTACACCTTC
d_gene: TRBD1; j_gene: TRBJ2-3; v_gene: TRBV14; len: 17; abundance: .; CDR3aa: CASSQKDRGFRTDTQYF; CDR3nt: TGTGCCAGCAGCCAAAAGGACAGGGGCTTCCGCACAGATACGCAGTATTTT
d_gene: TRBD1; j_gene: TRBJ1-1; v_gene: TRBV6-1; len: 16; abundance: many; CDR3aa: CASSLDRPWASTEAFF; CDR3nt: TGTGCCAGCAGTTTGGACAGGCCATGGGCGAGTACTGAAGCTTTCTTT
d_gene: .; j_gene: TRBJ2-1; v_gene: TRBV7-9; len: 14; abundance: many; CDR3aa: CASSVSVPRGEQFF; CDR3nt: TGTGCCAGCAGCGTTAGCGTACCTAGGGGGGAGCAGTTCTTC
d_gene: .; j_gene: TRBJ2-2; v_gene: TRBV19; len: 15; abundance: .; CDR3aa: CASSPRAGEHGELFF; CDR3nt: TGTGCCAGTAGCCCTCGGGCAGGGGAACACGGGGAGCTGTTTTTT
d_gene: TRBD2; j_gene: TRBJ2-7; v_gene: TRBV28; len: 16; abundance: many; CDR3aa: CASSLASGSYPYEQYF; CDR3nt: TGTGCCAGCAGTTTGGCTAGCGGGAGTTATCCCTACGAGCAGTACTTC
d_gene: .; j_gene: TRBJ1-5; v_gene: TRBV2; len: 14; abundance: many; CDR3aa: CATCFGGSNQPQHF; CDR3nt: TGTGCCACCTGCTTTGGGGGGAGCAATCAGCCCCAGCATTTT
d_gene: TRBD1; j_gene: TRBJ2-7; v_gene: TRBV7-8; len: 16; abundance: many; CDR3aa: CASSRASGGLVYEQYF; CDR3nt: TGTGCCAGCAGCCGTGCCTCAGGGGGCCTAGTTTACGAGCAGTACTTC
d_gene: .; j_gene: TRBJ2-6; v_gene: TRBV3-1; len: 14; abundance: few; CDR3aa: CASSQAPGANVLTF; CDR3nt: TGTGCCAGCAGCCAAGCCCCTGGGGCCAACGTCCTGACTTTC
d_gene: .; j_gene: TRBJ1-6; v_gene: TRBV7-9; len: 14; abundance: many; CDR3aa: CASRTGFSNSPLHF; CDR3nt: TGTGCCAGCAGAACAGGGTTTAGTAATTCACCCCTCCACTTT
d_gene: TRBD2; j_gene: TRBJ2-7; v_gene: TRBV28; len: 16; abundance: .; CDR3aa: CASSLKLAGVTYEQYF; CDR3nt: TGTGCCAGCAGTTTAAAGCTAGCGGGAGTAACTTACGAGCAGTACTTC
d_gene: TRBD1; j_gene: TRBJ1-1; v_gene: TRBV19; len: 17; abundance: .; CDR3aa: CASSPLKTGGMNTEAFF; CDR3nt: TGTGCCAGTAGTCCTCTAAAAACAGGGGGCATGAACACTGAAGCTTTCTTT
d_gene: .; j_gene: TRBJ2-3; v_gene: TRBV11-3; len: 16; abundance: .; CDR3aa: CASSLSSDYGTDTQYF; CDR3nt: TGTGCCAGCAGCTTATCATCCGACTACGGCACAGATACGCAGTATTTT
d_gene: TRBD1; j_gene: TRBJ2-7; v_gene: TRBV29-1; len: 14; abundance: many; CDR3aa: CSVVGQGSSYEQYF; CDR3nt: TGCAGCGTTGTCGGACAGGGAAGCTCCTACGAGCAGTACTTC
d_gene: .; j_gene: TRBJ2-1; v_gene: TRBV2; len: 13; abundance: many; CDR3aa: CASSEDFRVVQFF; CDR3nt: TGTGCCAGCAGTGAAGATTTTCGGGTCGTGCAGTTCTTC
d_gene: .; j_gene: TRBJ2-5; v_gene: TRBV29-1; len: 13; abundance: few; CDR3aa: CSGQGEDQETQYF; CDR3nt: TGCAGCGGCCAGGGGGAGGACCAAGAGACCCAGTACTTC
d_gene: TRBD2; j_gene: TRBJ2-7; v_gene: TRBV5-6; len: 15; abundance: many; CDR3aa: CASSSLAVIHYEQYF; CDR3nt: TGTGCCAGCAGCTCCCTAGCGGTGATACACTACGAGCAGTACTTC
d_gene: TRBD1; j_gene: TRBJ2-4; v_gene: TRBV5-1; len: 14; abundance: .; CDR3aa: CASSHRDRKNIQYF; CDR3nt: TGCGCCAGCAGCCACCGGGACAGAAAAAACATTCAGTACTTC
d_gene: .; j_gene: TRBJ2-7; v_gene: TRBV3-1; len: 15; abundance: .; CDR3aa: CASSPGGGGVYEQYF; CDR3nt: TGTGCCAGCAGCCCCGGAGGGGGGGGGGTCTACGAGCAGTACTTC